The rows below give T cell receptor beta chains drawn from one sample of a study of blood T cell repertoires in COVID-19. Method: immunoSEQ multiplex PCR; TCRdb's copy keeps in-frame clones and lacks some. There are 100,000 to 120,000 clones in the sample; 80% to 90% occur only once, and around 3.4% lies in the top ten. Material for sequencing was peripheral blood. The receptors were sampled from a man aged 40-49 years with acute or convalescent COVID-19. Each CDR3 is given with its conserved first and last residue. Fields, in order: CDR3 length, D gene, clone size, V gene, J gene, CDR3 DNA, CDR3 protein. A D gene is named only where the DNA matches it firmly. Clone size is stated in some rows and not others, as once, few, many or a class when expanded.

>12|NA|NA|TRBV6-6|TRBJ1-5
TGTGCCAGCAGCACAGGGATTCAGCCCCAGCATTTT
CASSTGIQPQHF
>12|NA|few|TRBV24-1|TRBJ1-5
TGTGCCACCAGTGACTTCAATCAGCCCCAGCATTTT
CATSDFNQPQHF
>13|TRBD1|NA|TRBV28|TRBJ2-1
TGTGCCAGCAGTTACAGGGGGGACAATGAGCAGTTCTTC
CASSYRGDNEQFF
>14|NA|few|TRBV18|TRBJ2-7
TGTGCCAGCTCAGCGGGACTCCTCGCCTACGAGCAGTACTTC
CASSAGLLAYEQYF
>13|TRBD1|NA|TRBV27|TRBJ2-4
TGTGCCAGCAGCGGGGGACAGGCAAACATTCAGTACTTC
CASSGGQANIQYF
>14|NA|NA|TRBV4-2|TRBJ1-5
TGTGCCAGCAGCCACGTAAGGGAGAATCAGCCCCAGCATTTT
CASSHVRENQPQHF
>14|NA|once|TRBV7-2|TRBJ2-7
TGTGCCAGCAGCCGTTGGACAGTCTCCTACGAGCAGTACTTC
CASSRWTVSYEQYF
>15|TRBD2|NA|TRBV6-5|TRBJ2-2
TGTGCCAGTGGAACCTCCGGGACTAGACCCGGGGAGCTGTTTTTT
CASGTSGTRPGELFF
>15|NA|NA|TRBV7-9|TRBJ1-1
TGTGCCAGCAGCTTGGGGGGTATCATGAACACTGAAGCTTTCTTT
CASSLGGIMNTEAFF
>13|TRBD1|NA|TRBV5-1|TRBJ1-3
TGCGCCAGCAGCTTGGCCTCGACAGGGGCCATATATTTT
CASSLASTGAIYF
>16|TRBD2|NA|TRBV5-1|TRBJ2-2
TGCGCCAGCAGCTTCACTAGCGGGGGGGCCAGCGGGGAGCTGTTTTTT
CASSFTSGGASGELFF
>13|NA|NA|TRBV19|TRBJ1-1
TGTGCCAGTAGTGCGACAGGGAACACTGAAGCTTTCTTT
CASSATGNTEAFF
>13|NA|few|TRBV7-9|TRBJ2-7
TGTGCCAGCAGCCCAACAGGGTCCTACGAGCAGTACTTC
CASSPTGSYEQYF
>16|TRBD2|NA|TRBV5-1|TRBJ2-3
TGCGCCAGCAGCTTGGGTAATAGCGGGAGCACAGATACGCAGTATTTT
CASSLGNSGSTDTQYF
>16|TRBD2|NA|TRBV5-5|TRBJ2-3
TGTGCCAGCAGCTTGGGGGGACTAGCGGGTACAGATACGCAGTATTTT
CASSLGGLAGTDTQYF
>15|NA|NA|TRBV5-1|TRBJ2-5
TGCGCCAGCAGCGATGGGGGCAAGGGACGGGAGACCCAGTACTTC
CASSDGGKGRETQYF
>14|NA|NA|TRBV12-5|TRBJ1-4
TGTGCTAGTGGTCTGACAGGCTATAATGAAAAACTGTTTTTT
CASGLTGYNEKLFF
>13|NA|NA|TRBV5-1|TRBJ2-7
TGCGCCAGCAGTATGGGCCTCTCCTACGAGCAGTACTTC
CASSMGLSYEQYF
>14|NA|NA|TRBV2|TRBJ2-7
TGTGCCAGCAGTGAGAGGGCTAGCAGTTACGAGCAGTACTTC
CASSERASSYEQYF
>15|TRBD1|NA|TRBV7-9|TRBJ2-2
TGTGCCAGCAGCGGCCGACAGGGCGGGACCGGGGAGCTGTTTTTT
CASSGRQGGTGELFF
>12|NA|NA|TRBV2|TRBJ1-2
TGTGCCAGCAGTGAAAGAGGTGGTGGCTACACCTTC
CASSERGGGYTF
>14|TRBD2|NA|TRBV6-6|TRBJ2-5
TGTGCCAGCACACAAGCGGGGGGGAAAGAGACCCAGTACTTC
CASTQAGGKETQYF
>15|TRBD1|NA|TRBV4-2|TRBJ2-7
TGTGCCAGCAGCCAAGGACAGGGTATCTCCTACGAGCAGTACTTC
CASSQGQGISYEQYF
>17|NA|NA|TRBV19|TRBJ2-1
TGTGCCAGTAGTTACAGGGCCACGCTGAGCTCCTACAATGAGCAGTTCTTC
CASSYRATLSSYNEQFF
>17|NA|NA|TRBV5-6|TRBJ1-4
TGTGCCAGCAGCTGGGGAGGAGGGGCTCTAGCTAATGAAAAACTGTTTTTT
CASSWGGGALANEKLFF
>13|NA|NA|TRBV5-6|TRBJ2-3
TGTGCCAGCAGCTTGTGGGCGCTAGATACGCAGTATTTT
CASSLWALDTQYF
>19|TRBD1|NA|TRBV24-1|TRBJ1-2
TGTGCCACCAGTGATCCGGGAGAGACTCCGGGACAGGGGTTCGGGGGCTACACCTTC
CATSDPGETPGQGFGGYTF
>11|NA|NA|TRBV27|TRBJ2-2
TGTGCCAGCAGTCTCTCCGGGGAGCTGTTTTTT
CASSLSGELFF
>13|NA|NA|TRBV9|TRBJ1-4
TGTGCCAGCAGCAGGGGAAGTAATGAAAAACTGTTTTTT
CASSRGSNEKLFF
>19|NA|NA|TRBV7-2|TRBJ2-2
TGTGCCAGCAGCTTAGAGTATCTGTCGGGGACACTGAACACCGGGGAGCTGTTTTTT
CASSLEYLSGTLNTGELFF
>13|NA|NA|TRBV6-5|TRBJ1-1
TGTGCCAGCAGTTACGGGAGGGACACTGAAGCTTTCTTT
CASSYGRDTEAFF
>15|NA|NA|TRBV4-2|TRBJ2-2
TGTGCCAGCAGCCAAGAGCTGTCCGCTATGGGGGAGCTGTTTTTT
CASSQELSAMGELFF
>15|NA|NA|TRBV27|TRBJ1-1
TGTGCCAGCAGTTCCGCAGGGGCTACGAACACTGAAGCTTTCTTT
CASSSAGATNTEAFF
>15|NA|once|TRBV24-1|TRBJ1-5
TGTGCCACCAGTGATTCCCGCAGGGAGGGTCAGCCCCAGCATTTT
CATSDSRREGQPQHF
>13|TRBD1|NA|TRBV29-1|TRBJ1-1
TGCAGCGTTGAAAAACAGGGGTACACTGAAGCTTTCTTT
CSVEKQGYTEAFF
>13|TRBD1|NA|TRBV4-3|TRBJ1-2
TGCGCCAGCAGCCCGACAGGGTCAAGCGGCTACACCTTC
CASSPTGSSGYTF
>15|TRBD1|NA|TRBV7-9|TRBJ1-1
TGTGCCAGCAGCTTAGTGTACAGGGGGAACACTGAAGCTTTCTTT
CASSLVYRGNTEAFF
>15|TRBD1|NA|TRBV3-1/TRBV3-2|TRBJ2-5
TGTGCCAGCAGCCAAGTACCAGGGGGCTTAGAGACCCAGTACTTC
CASSQVPGGLETQYF
>17|NA|NA|TRBV4-3|TRBJ2-5
TGCGCCAGCAGCCAAGATAGTGGGAGGGGGGGTCGAGAGACCCAGTACTTC
CASSQDSGRGGRETQYF
>15|TRBD1|NA|TRBV19|TRBJ2-7
TGTGCCAGTAGTCCAGGGGTGGACAGGGGAGGCGAGCAGTACTTC
CASSPGVDRGGEQYF
>16|NA|NA|TRBV4-2|TRBJ2-7
TGTGCCAGCAGCCCCAGAGAAGGCAGGGGAATGCGCGAGCAGTACTTC
CASSPREGRGMREQYF
>12|NA|NA|TRBV30|TRBJ2-7
TGTGCCTGGAGTCTAGGGGCGTCCGGGTCTCTCTTC
CAWSLGASGSLF
>15|NA|NA|TRBV6-2/TRBV6-3|TRBJ2-5
TGTGCCAGCAGTTACACGACAAATGGGCAAGAGACCCAGTACTTC
CASSYTTNGQETQYF
>14|NA|NA|TRBV10-2|TRBJ2-2
TGCGCCAGCAGTGAGTCGAGAGGGCCCGGGGAGCTGTTTTTT
CASSESRGPGELFF
>12|NA|NA|TRBV11-2|TRBJ2-7
TGTGCCAGCAGCTTACGGGGGTACGAGCAGTACTTC
CASSLRGYEQYF
>15|TRBD1|NA|TRBV3-1/TRBV3-2|TRBJ2-6
TGTGCCAGCAGCCACACAGGGGCCGGGGCCAACGTCCTGACTTTC
CASSHTGAGANVLTF
>16|TRBD2|NA|TRBV5-6|TRBJ2-5
TGTGCCAGCAGCCGAGTCCCGGGACTAGTTTGGGAGACCCAGTACTTC
CASSRVPGLVWETQYF
>11|NA|NA|TRBV2|TRBJ2-5
TGTGCCAGTCGGTTAAAAGAGACCCAGTACTTC
CASRLKETQYF
>17|NA|NA|TRBV27|TRBJ1-5
TGTGCCAGCAGTATTTCGGGTGGTGTATTGAGCAATCAGCCCCAGCATTTT
CASSISGGVLSNQPQHF
>16|NA|NA|TRBV6-1|TRBJ2-1
TGTGCCAGCAGTGTACAGGGAAGGGGGTTCGGCAATGAGCAGTTCTTC
CASSVQGRGFGNEQFF
>18|TRBD2|NA|TRBV11-2|TRBJ2-1
TGTGCCAGCAGCTTAGATAGGGGACTAGTGCTAGACTCCAATGAGCAGTTCTTC
CASSLDRGLVLDSNEQFF